This passage covers 21 T cell receptor beta chains from one sample sequenced in a study of T cell responses to AZD1222 COVID-19 vaccine. The protocol was immunoSEQ multiplex PCR, while the TCRdb copy is restricted to in-frame clones and leaves out a portion. The sample has 100,000 or so clones, roughly 84% seen once. Sequencing used peripheral blood, obtained on day 0 of AZD1222 vaccination. These TCRs come from an adult in good health.

J is TRBJ2-3 and V is TRBV6-4; 7 positions agree with TRBD2. Germline CDR1 and CDR2: MRHNA and SNTAGT. V was pared by 8 bases and J by 2 bases, with 7 bases of the junction left unmatched. The CDR3 extends over 14 amino acids. The CDR3 is CASGGGRITDTQYF. The CDR3 DNA reads TGTGCCAGCGGTGGCGGGAGAATCACAGATACGCAGTATTTT.

The chain links TRBV5-1 to TRBJ1-6; 10 bases fit TRBD1. The CDR3 spans 16 residues. Germline values: CDR1 SGHRS, CDR2 YFSETQ. Unmatched junction bases numbered 7, after V lost 4 bases and J lost 6 bases. The CDR3 DNA sequence: TGCGCCAGCAGCGCTTCCGGGACAGGGGTTAATTCACCCCTCCACTTT. Translated: CASSASGTGVNSPLHF.

The rearrangement uses TRBV5-8 and TRBJ2-3; 11 bases match TRBD2. CDR3 size: 15 residues. The germline gives CDR1 SGHTS, CDR2 YDEGEE. V shed 4 bases, J shed 2 bases, and the junction held 3 bases outside the gene matches. The CDR3 coding sequence is TGTGCCAGCAGCCTAGCGGGGGGATACACAGATACGCAGTATTTT. Its protein product is CASSLAGGYTDTQYF.

This clone was seen only once. V is TRBV3-1 (or the pseudogene TRBV3-2) and J is TRBJ2-2; D is unclear. The CDR3 extends over 14 amino acids. Germline V CDR1 and CDR2: LGHDT, YNNKEL (reference sequence). The V gene lost 1 base and the J gene lost 7 bases, with 10 bases spanning the gap. The CDR3 DNA follows: TGTGCCAGCAGCCAAGGCTGGGTTGGCGGGGAGCTGTTTTTT. Residues: CASSQGWVGGELFF.

The V and J genes are TRBV24-1 and TRBJ2-1, with D possibly TRBD2 on 6 matching bases. There are 13 residues in the CDR3. Trimming stripped 3 bases from V and 9 bases from J, with 11 bases between. Germline CDR1 reads KGHDR; CDR2 reads SFDVKD. CDR3 sequence: CATSDGARGEQFF. The CDR3 bases are TGTGCCACCAGTGATGGGGCGCGGGGTGAGCAGTTCTTC.

V usage is TRBV29-1 and J usage is TRBJ1-2; D not resolved. V gave up 4 bases and J gave up 5 bases, with 8 bases separating them. The CDR3 length is 11 residues. Germline-derived CDR1 and CDR2 are SQVTM and ANQGSEA. CDR3 coding DNA: TGCAGCGTTGGAGATTGGTATGGCTACACCTTC. Its translation: CSVGDWYGYTF.

J is TRBJ2-2 and V is TRBV3-1 (or the pseudogene TRBV3-2), with D perhaps matching TRBD1 (6 bases). V dropped 4 bases and J dropped 4 bases, with 13 bases sitting between them. The CDR3 runs 15 residues. CDR1 is LGHDT and CDR2 is YNNKEL in the germline V gene (reference sequence). The CDR3 DNA is TGTGCCAGCAGCCCAACTACAGGGTCCACCGGGGAGCTGTTTTTT. It is translated as CASSPTTGSTGELFF.

This rearrangement joins TRBV4-3 to TRBJ1-4, with D tentatively TRBD1 (5 bases). The CDR3 consists of 16 residues. CDR1 and CDR2 from the germline V gene are LGHNA and YSLEER. V was trimmed by 0 bases and J by 6 bases, leaving 14 bases between them. CDR3 bases: TGCGCCAGCAGCCAAGAAAACCAGGGATCGGATGAAAAACTGTTTTTT. Translating it yields CASSQENQGSDEKLFF.

This chain links TRBV19 with TRBJ2-7; D unclear. With 4 bases removed from V and 1 base from J, the gap between germline ends came to 11 bases. This CDR3 is built from 14 residues. Germline-derived CDR1 and CDR2 are LNHDA and SQIVND (reference sequence). The CDR3 reads CASSSPGSSYEQYV. In DNA, the CDR3 is TGTGCCAGTAGTAGTCCAGGTTCTTCCTACGAGCAGTACGTC.

The rearrangement uses TRBV5-1 and TRBJ1-2, with 7 bases aligning to TRBD1. Germline V gene data show CDR1 as SGHRS and CDR2 as YFSETQ. J lost 3 bases, V lost 0 bases, and 5 bases had no gene match. The CDR3 spans 15 residues. CDR3 nucleotide sequence: TGCGCCAGCAGCTTGGCCAACAGGGGCCACTATGGCTACACCTTC. Translated: CASSLANRGHYGYTF.

The rearrangement uses TRBV3-1 (or the pseudogene TRBV3-2) and TRBJ1-6; maybe TRBD1 (5 bases). From germline, CDR1 is LGHDT and CDR2 YNNKEL (reference sequence). The CDR3 totals 18 residues. The V end lost 0 bases, the J end lost 6 bases, and 18 bases lay between the germline ends. The CDR3 is CASSQDRPRGGGNSPLHF. CDR3 bases: TGTGCCAGCAGCCAAGATCGTCCGAGGGGTGGCGGTAATTCACCCCTCCACTTT.

J is TRBJ1-3 and V is TRBV10-3; possibly TRBD1 for D (5 bases). Germline CDR1 ENHRY, CDR2 SYGVKD. V gave up 8 bases and J gave up 2 bases, with 10 bases separating them. The CDR3 is 13 residues long. The CDR3 coding sequence is TGTGCCATCGAGGGGAGGCCTGGAAACACCATATATTTT. It yields the protein CAIEGRPGNTIYF.

The chain couples TRBV7-9 to TRBJ2-2; 8 bases line up with TRBD1. CDR3 length: 16 amino acids. Germline CDR1 is SEHNR and CDR2 is FQNEAQ (reference sequence). V was pared by 7 bases and J by 2 bases, with 9 bases of the junction left unmatched. Here the CDR3 reads CASTPSTGGNTGELFF. The CDR3 DNA reads as TGTGCCAGCACCCCGAGTACAGGGGGAAACACCGGGGAGCTGTTTTTT.

This clone was observed a handful of times. The rearrangement links TRBV7-9 to TRBJ1-2; D perhaps matches TRBD1 (6 bases). The V and J ends lost 3 bases and 6 bases respectively, with 11 bases between them. The length of the CDR3 is 13 residues. The germline V gene has CDR1 SEHNR and CDR2 FQNEAQ (reference sequence). In DNA, the CDR3 is TGTGCCAGCAGCTTCCAGGGGTACGATGGCTACACCTTC. Amino acid sequence: CASSFQGYDGYTF.

The chain links TRBV7-9 to TRBJ2-3; the match to TRBD2 covers 8 bases. Germline CDR1 is SEHNR and CDR2 is FQNEAQ (reference sequence). CDR3 length equals 14 residues. With 4 bases clipped from V and 3 bases from J, the junction kept 3 bases outside the gene matches. The chain's CDR3 is CASSYSGGTDTQYF. Here the CDR3 DNA reads TGTGCCAGCAGCTATTCGGGAGGGACAGATACGCAGTATTTT. The entire variable domain, with the rest obtained from reference TRBV7-9 and TRBJ2-3, is as follows: DTGVSQNPRHKITKRGQNVTFRCDPISEHNRLYWYRQTLGQGPEFLTYFQNEAQLEKSRLLSDRFSAERPKGSFSTLEIQRTEQGDSAMYLCASSYSGGTDTQYFGPGTRLTVL.

The chain combines TRBV27 with TRBJ2-6; 12 bases fit TRBD1. This CDR3 spans 15 amino acids. CDR1 MNHEY and CDR2 SMNVEV come from the germline V gene (reference sequence). The V and J ends lost 5 bases and 7 bases, in that order; junction bases with no gene match: 3. The CDR3 region has the DNA TGTGCCAGCAGTCTGGGACAGGGGGCAGCCAACGTCCTGACTTTC. Its protein product is CASSLGQGAANVLTF.

V usage is TRBV24-1 and J usage is TRBJ2-1; D unclear. V shed 4 bases and J shed 9 bases, with 6 bases lying between them. There are 11 residues in the CDR3. Per the germline V gene, CDR1 is KGHDR and CDR2 is SFDVKD. The CDR3 bases are TGTGCCACCAGTGACGATGGTGAGCAGTTCTTC. Amino acid sequence: CATSDDGEQFF.

V usage is TRBV7-6 and J usage is TRBJ2-1, with a tentative D call TRBD2 (5 bases). Germline lookup yields CDR1 SGHVS and CDR2 FNYEAQ. Trimming pared 6 bases from V and 4 bases from J, leaving 16 bases between. The CDR3 runs 15 residues. CDR3 DNA sequence: TGTGCCAGCAGTCCCGGAGGACCCGGTTACAATGAGCAGTTCTTC. Residues: CASSPGGPGYNEQFF.

The chain joins TRBV6-1 to TRBJ1-2; D is unresolved. Germline assignment: CDR1 MNHNS and CDR2 SASEGT. V was pared by 2 bases and J by 7 bases, with 14 bases between. The CDR3 loop spans 14 amino acids. This CDR3 is CASSELEGLSGYTF. Written as DNA, the CDR3 is TGTGCCAGCAGTGAATTGGAGGGCCTCAGTGGCTACACCTTC.

V and J are TRBV15 and TRBJ1-3; D call uncertain. The CDR3 contains 12 residues. Germline V gives CDR1 LNHNV, CDR2 YYDKDF (reference sequence). Trimming left V 5 bases short and J 0 bases short, with 2 bases between. The CDR3: CATSHSGNTIYF. The CDR3, as DNA: TGTGCCACCAGCCACTCTGGAAACACCATATATTTT.

A few counts support this clone. The chain is built from TRBV4-3 and TRBJ1-3, with D tentatively TRBD1 (5 bases). In germline, CDR1 is LGHNA, CDR2 YSLEER. This CDR3 contains 17 residues. Trimming pared 1 base from V and 2 bases from J, leaving 15 bases between. CDR3 residues: CASSQAPDRYTGNTIYF. The CDR3 DNA is TGCGCCAGCAGCCAAGCCCCCGACAGATACACTGGAAACACCATATATTTT.